This T cell receptor beta chain was documented in a study of T cells in Graves' hyperthyroidism and ophthalmopathy (dated by TCRdb to between 2018 and 2021). The study in broad terms: TCR V-J signatures able to tell the groups apart were searched for in a discovery cohort of about a hundred patients, of whom about 40 had Graves' ophthalmopathy and about 55 had stable Graves' hyperthyroidism. Prospective prediction of ophthalmopathy was tested in an independent validation cohort of 18 hyperthyroidism patients and some 17 patients who later progressed to ophthalmopathy. The 95 to 100 discovery patients were randomly divided into training and test sets at a 7:3 ratio. In addition, the study compared T-cell repertoires in thyroid tissue and in blood from several Graves' hyperthyroidism patients. After sampling, hyperthyroidism patients received methimazole starting at 30 mg daily, and ophthalmopathy patients received high-dose intravenous methylprednisolone. The paper describes TCR Vbeta CDR3 sequencing of around 130 peripheral blood samples, made up of some 40 ophthalmopathy patients, around 78 hyperthyroidism patients and roughly 17 progressor patients. The study at large found these results: Blood samples also contained most of the expanded thyroid clonotypes (frequency above 0.001), which suggests that blood repertoires may reflect thyroid immune responses. No statistical method was used to set the sample size in advance, and investigators knew the group allocation. In validation, the model predicted progression to ophthalmopathy a median of approximately 6.6 months before onset, with about 64% sensitivity and just under 75% specificity. A model built on a 13 V-J signature distinguished ophthalmopathy from stable hyperthyroidism, reaching 87.88% sensitivity and around 82% specificity in cross-validation and 80%/75% in testing.

Amplification of TCR beta CDR3 regions was carried out from RNA transcripts. A first-round RT-PCR of the TCR CDR3 used the HTBI primer set with the Qiagen OneStep RT-PCR kit. Libraries were constructed in a second round of multiplex PCR, after which size selection and purification were carried out. The libraries were sequenced on an Illumina HiSeq2000 using paired-end 100 bp reads. As for the original processing: SOAPnuke was used to process the raw data, with reads discarded if the reads contained adapters or uncalled bases, had a mean Phred below 15, or lacked an exact constant-primer or identifier match. High-quality paired reads were merged using COPE v1.2.5, and each unique nucleotide sequence was defined as a clonotype. MiTCR v1.1 was used to align the clonotypes against IMGT TRBV, TRBD and TRBJ reference segments. The analysis included only V-J combinations with a frequency above 0.0001, which together covered 99.2% of the repertoires. The TCS score was defined as the ratio of F50 (clonal expansion) to E x V (chaos), calculated using BLOSUM62-based TCRdist between CDR3 peptides within each V-J. Welch's t-statistics and random forest reduced several hundred V-J features to 13, which were used in a naive Bayes classifier (R e1071). Thyroid-blood repertoire similarity was quantified with the Morisita-Horn index. TCRdb ran its own pipeline on the public reads, namely fastp trimming at Q25 and MiXCR clone calling, and kept in-frame beta chains. All rows with the same CDR3 protein become a single entry with the most common DNA and genes. It is TCRdb's table, rather than the study itself, that gives the V and J calls and clone size. The sample data list 550,000 to 600,000 distinct CDR3 sequences, and about 45% of these were observed just once. The ten biggest clones cover roughly 19% of the sample.

CDR1 SGHAT and CDR2 FQDESV are derived from the germline V gene (reference sequence). Including the terminal cysteine and phenylalanine, the CDR3 comprises 15 residues. This entry keeps only the CDR3 DNA: 45 bases, framed from base 1. The junction carries 10 bases between V and J, which are trimmed by 3 bases and 1 base respectively. This clonotype has just a few counts. It has no known antigen specificity. No quality values exist for individual bases; no much larger clone is one base distant. Any patient with an uncontrolled infection, another autoimmune disease, pregnancy or lactation was excluded. Diagnoses were based on clinical symptoms, serum thyroxine and TRAb, thyroid ultrasound and orbital computed tomography. Total RNA was extracted with Trizol reagent, and quality was checked on an Agilent 2100 Bioanalyzer.

This clonotype was sampled from an adult woman with Graves' disease, either hyperthyroidism or ophthalmopathy (not recorded which). The sequenced material came from peripheral blood or thyroid tissue (not recorded which). The chain is made from TRBV11-1 and TRBJ1-3; TRBD1 might be the D gene, on 6 matching bases. The CDR3 in this case is CASSLQQGSGNTIYF. The base sequence is TGTGCCAGCAGCTTGCAACAGGGTTCTGGAAACACCATATATTTT.